These T cell receptor beta chains were read from a single sample in a study of blood T cell repertoires in COVID-19. The method was immunoSEQ multiplex PCR; TCRdb's version includes in-frame clones alone and lacks a portion of them. The table has around 210,000 clones, about 88% seen once. The sequencing input was peripheral blood. All receptors derive from a man in his fifties with COVID-19, enrolled during active disease. CDR3s leave out the opening cysteine and the closing phenylalanine or tryptophan. The D gene is left open where the match is weak. For some rows the clone size is stated as once, few or many, or as a class when expanded; others skip it.

j_call: TRBJ2-1; clone_size: .; d_call: .; v_call: TRBV6-1; cdr3_aa: ASSEAATGARNEQF
j_call: TRBJ1-2; clone_size: few; d_call: TRBD1; v_call: TRBV4-2; cdr3_aa: ASSQLGTGDNYGYT
j_call: TRBJ2-5; clone_size: .; d_call: TRBD2; v_call: TRBV28; cdr3_aa: ASISGTSGGELQETQY
j_call: TRBJ2-2; clone_size: .; d_call: TRBD2; v_call: TRBV7-3; cdr3_aa: ASSLTSGTGELF
j_call: TRBJ1-4; clone_size: once; d_call: .; v_call: TRBV7-2; cdr3_aa: ASSLGGMATNEKLF
j_call: TRBJ2-2; clone_size: .; d_call: .; v_call: TRBV6-4; cdr3_aa: ASSDTMLGELF
j_call: TRBJ1-6; clone_size: .; d_call: .; v_call: TRBV19; cdr3_aa: ASSIRLGDSPLH
j_call: TRBJ2-6; clone_size: .; d_call: .; v_call: TRBV7-8; cdr3_aa: ASSLGGRASSGANVLT
j_call: TRBJ2-3; clone_size: .; d_call: .; v_call: TRBV7-9; cdr3_aa: ASSAGLSTDTQY
j_call: TRBJ2-7; clone_size: .; d_call: TRBD2; v_call: TRBV10-3; cdr3_aa: AIRPSSGSGASSYEQY
j_call: TRBJ2-1; clone_size: .; d_call: TRBD2; v_call: TRBV9; cdr3_aa: ASSASGRYDEQF
j_call: TRBJ2-7; clone_size: .; d_call: TRBD1; v_call: TRBV24-1; cdr3_aa: ATSDTGTGSSYEQY
j_call: TRBJ2-7; clone_size: .; d_call: TRBD2; v_call: TRBV29-1; cdr3_aa: SVLSSGSSNEQY
j_call: TRBJ2-7; clone_size: once; d_call: TRBD1; v_call: TRBV5-4; cdr3_aa: ASSLVGGYNSYEQY
j_call: TRBJ2-7; clone_size: .; d_call: TRBD2; v_call: TRBV27; cdr3_aa: ASSFGSGRWYEQY
j_call: TRBJ2-7; clone_size: .; d_call: TRBD2; v_call: TRBV10-3; cdr3_aa: AIRPTSGSYEQY
j_call: TRBJ2-7; clone_size: .; d_call: .; v_call: TRBV10-3; cdr3_aa: AISPREQSPPYEQY
j_call: TRBJ2-1; clone_size: .; d_call: TRBD2; v_call: TRBV5-4; cdr3_aa: ASSPRTSGSSKQF
j_call: TRBJ2-1; clone_size: .; d_call: .; v_call: TRBV18; cdr3_aa: ASSPAGATYNEQF
j_call: TRBJ1-2; clone_size: once; d_call: TRBD1; v_call: TRBV5-1; cdr3_aa: ASSLGGQGLYGYT
j_call: TRBJ2-6; clone_size: .; d_call: .; v_call: TRBV3-1/TRBV3-2; cdr3_aa: ASSPSGSGANVLT
j_call: TRBJ2-5; clone_size: few; d_call: TRBD1; v_call: TRBV4-3; cdr3_aa: ASSQNPTGGGETQY
j_call: TRBJ2-7; clone_size: once; d_call: .; v_call: TRBV15; cdr3_aa: ATSRDKVGAPGRGSYEQY
j_call: TRBJ2-7; clone_size: .; d_call: TRBD1; v_call: TRBV5-8; cdr3_aa: ATSGTGAYEQY
j_call: TRBJ1-2; clone_size: .; d_call: TRBD1; v_call: TRBV6-5; cdr3_aa: ASRPTGGGTGYT
j_call: TRBJ2-7; clone_size: .; d_call: TRBD1; v_call: TRBV29-1; cdr3_aa: SVERSRGTGGGIYEQY
j_call: TRBJ2-1; clone_size: .; d_call: TRBD1; v_call: TRBV4-3; cdr3_aa: ASSQDVDRVFNEQF
j_call: TRBJ2-1; clone_size: .; d_call: .; v_call: TRBV27; cdr3_aa: ASSPLLDRYEQF
j_call: TRBJ2-1; clone_size: .; d_call: TRBD2; v_call: TRBV27; cdr3_aa: ASSLGTSGSANNEQF